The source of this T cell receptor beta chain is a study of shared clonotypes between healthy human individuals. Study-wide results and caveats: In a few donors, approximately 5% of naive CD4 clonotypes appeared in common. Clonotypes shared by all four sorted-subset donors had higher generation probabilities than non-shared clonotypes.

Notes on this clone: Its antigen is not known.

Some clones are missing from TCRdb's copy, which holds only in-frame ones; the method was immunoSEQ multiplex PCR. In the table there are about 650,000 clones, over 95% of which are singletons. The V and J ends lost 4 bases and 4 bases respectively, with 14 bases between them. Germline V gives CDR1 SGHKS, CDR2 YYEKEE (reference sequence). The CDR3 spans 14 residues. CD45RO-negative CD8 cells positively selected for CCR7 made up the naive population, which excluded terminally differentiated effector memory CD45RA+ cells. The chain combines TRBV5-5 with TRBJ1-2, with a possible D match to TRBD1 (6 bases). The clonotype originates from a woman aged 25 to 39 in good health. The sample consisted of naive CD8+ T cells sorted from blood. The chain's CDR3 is CASSPTGTTYGYTF. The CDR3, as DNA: TGTGCCAGCAGCCCAACCGGGACAACCTATGGCTACACCTTC.